This is a list of T cell receptor beta chains from one sample in a study of radiation and T cells in renal cell carcinoma. Sequenced by immunoSEQ multiplex PCR; TCRdb stores in-frame clones only, minus some. The repertoire includes about 150,000 clones, around nine tenths of them detected once, and around a sixth sits in the top ten. The sequenced sample was blood, obtained from a patient whose treatment included radiotherapy and nephrectomy. These receptors were obtained from a woman aged 50 to 65 with renal cell carcinoma. The CDR3 runs from the conserved cysteine through the conserved F or W. The D gene is left open where the match is weak. Size is stated for part of the rows, as once, few or many counts, or as a class when the clone is expanded.

v_call: TRBV2
clone_size: -
d_call: -
j_call: TRBJ1-2
cdr3_aa: CASSDLNYGYTF
cdr3_nt: TGTGCCAGCAGTGACCTAAACTATGGCTACACCTTC

v_call: TRBV2
clone_size: -
d_call: TRBD2
j_call: TRBJ2-1
cdr3_aa: CATAVAGQYNEQFF
cdr3_nt: TGTGCCACCGCAGTAGCGGGTCAATACAATGAGCAGTTCTTC

v_call: TRBV11-2
clone_size: few
d_call: TRBD1
j_call: TRBJ1-1
cdr3_aa: CASSLGQGSTEAFF
cdr3_nt: TGTGCCAGCAGCTTAGGACAGGGAAGTACTGAAGCTTTCTTT

v_call: TRBV10-3
clone_size: -
d_call: -
j_call: TRBJ2-3
cdr3_aa: CASGGYRADTQYF
cdr3_nt: TGTGCCTCAGGGGGGTACAGGGCAGATACGCAGTATTTT

v_call: TRBV11-3
clone_size: -
d_call: TRBD2
j_call: TRBJ2-7
cdr3_aa: CASSWGLAGGPDEQYF
cdr3_nt: TGTGCCAGCAGCTGGGGACTAGCGGGAGGGCCTGATGAGCAGTACTTC

v_call: TRBV6-1
clone_size: -
d_call: -
j_call: TRBJ2-7
cdr3_aa: CASSEANWARTYEQYF
cdr3_nt: TGTGCCAGCAGTGAAGCGAATTGGGCGCGCACCTACGAGCAGTACTTC

v_call: TRBV7-9
clone_size: -
d_call: TRBD1
j_call: TRBJ2-1
cdr3_aa: CASSTQGYNEQFF
cdr3_nt: TGTGCCAGCAGCACACAGGGGTACAATGAGCAGTTCTTC

v_call: TRBV7-8
clone_size: -
d_call: -
j_call: TRBJ2-7
cdr3_aa: CASSLMTTSYEQYF
cdr3_nt: TGTGCCAGCAGCTTAATGACTACTTCCTACGAGCAGTACTTC

v_call: TRBV30
clone_size: -
d_call: TRBD2
j_call: TRBJ2-5
cdr3_aa: CAWSVSGGETQYF
cdr3_nt: TGTGCCTGGAGTGTGTCGGGGGGGGAGACCCAGTACTTC

v_call: TRBV6-5
clone_size: -
d_call: TRBD1
j_call: TRBJ1-1
cdr3_aa: CASSYGTGWAEAFF
cdr3_nt: TGTGCCAGCAGTTACGGGACAGGGTGGGCTGAAGCTTTCTTT

v_call: TRBV20-1
clone_size: -
d_call: -
j_call: TRBJ2-3
cdr3_aa: CSARVRNTQYF
cdr3_nt: TGCAGTGCTAGAGTCAGGAATACGCAGTATTTT

v_call: TRBV7-2
clone_size: -
d_call: -
j_call: TRBJ1-4
cdr3_aa: CASKGPTNEKLFF
cdr3_nt: TGTGCCAGCAAGGGACCAACTAATGAAAAACTGTTTTTT

v_call: TRBV7-9
clone_size: -
d_call: TRBD1
j_call: TRBJ1-1
cdr3_aa: CASSLAGQEPNAFF
cdr3_nt: TGTGCCAGCAGCTTAGCCGGACAGGAGCCCAATGCTTTCTTT

v_call: TRBV28
clone_size: -
d_call: TRBD1
j_call: TRBJ1-2
cdr3_aa: CASRLDRVKGYTF
cdr3_nt: TGTGCCAGCAGACTTGACAGGGTAAAAGGCTACACCTTC

v_call: TRBV7-2
clone_size: -
d_call: TRBD2
j_call: TRBJ2-1
cdr3_aa: CAIRLAPLNEQFF
cdr3_nt: TGTGCCATCAGACTAGCGCCCCTTAATGAGCAGTTCTTC

v_call: TRBV19
clone_size: -
d_call: -
j_call: TRBJ1-4
cdr3_aa: CASSPRDLSEKLFF
cdr3_nt: TGTGCCAGTAGTCCCAGAGATTTAAGTGAAAAACTGTTTTTT

v_call: TRBV6-5
clone_size: -
d_call: -
j_call: TRBJ1-5
cdr3_aa: CASSYGGGMNQPQHF
cdr3_nt: TGTGCCAGCAGTTATGGAGGGGGGATGAATCAGCCCCAGCATTTT

v_call: TRBV9
clone_size: -
d_call: TRBD1
j_call: TRBJ2-7
cdr3_aa: CASSVAAGGHEQYF
cdr3_nt: TGTGCCAGCAGCGTAGCTGCAGGGGGCCACGAGCAGTACTTC

v_call: TRBV6-5
clone_size: -
d_call: -
j_call: TRBJ2-7
cdr3_aa: CASGGLGFEQYF
cdr3_nt: TGTGCCAGCGGGGGGTTGGGTTTCGAGCAGTACTTC

v_call: TRBV5-1
clone_size: few
d_call: -
j_call: TRBJ2-5
cdr3_aa: CASSEDTQETQYF
cdr3_nt: TGCGCCAGCAGCGAGGACACGCAAGAGACCCAGTACTTC

v_call: TRBV28
clone_size: -
d_call: -
j_call: TRBJ2-3
cdr3_aa: CASSQLADTQYF
cdr3_nt: TGTGCCAGCAGTCAACTTGCAGATACGCAGTATTTT

v_call: TRBV5-6
clone_size: once
d_call: -
j_call: TRBJ1-3
cdr3_aa: CASSKGPIGNTIYF
cdr3_nt: TGTGCCAGCAGCAAGGGACCCATTGGAAACACCATATATTTT

v_call: TRBV13
clone_size: -
d_call: TRBD2
j_call: TRBJ2-2
cdr3_aa: CASRRLAENTGELFF
cdr3_nt: TGTGCCAGCAGGCGACTAGCGGAAAACACCGGGGAGCTGTTTTTT

v_call: TRBV28
clone_size: many
d_call: -
j_call: TRBJ1-2
cdr3_aa: CASSPPREGPAVYSNYGYTF
cdr3_nt: TGTGCCAGCAGTCCACCCCGGGAGGGTCCGGCCGTATATTCTAACTATGGCTACACCTTC

v_call: TRBV19
clone_size: -
d_call: -
j_call: TRBJ1-1
cdr3_aa: CASSIAGDNTEAFF
cdr3_nt: TGTGCCAGTAGTATAGCAGGGGATAACACTGAAGCTTTCTTT

v_call: TRBV6-5
clone_size: -
d_call: -
j_call: TRBJ1-5
cdr3_aa: CASSPGVRQPQHF
cdr3_nt: TGTGCCAGCAGCCCAGGGGTACGTCAGCCCCAGCATTTT

v_call: TRBV7-9
clone_size: -
d_call: TRBD1
j_call: TRBJ1-4
cdr3_aa: CASGRTGDEKLFF
cdr3_nt: TGTGCCAGCGGACGGACAGGGGATGAAAAACTGTTTTTT

v_call: TRBV7-9
clone_size: -
d_call: -
j_call: TRBJ2-6
cdr3_aa: CASSLSGSGANVLTF
cdr3_nt: TGTGCCAGCAGCTTGTCCGGGTCTGGGGCCAACGTCCTGACTTTC

v_call: TRBV5-1
clone_size: -
d_call: -
j_call: TRBJ1-6
cdr3_aa: CASSLENSPLHF
cdr3_nt: TGCGCCAGCAGCTTGGAGAATTCACCCCTCCACTTT

v_call: TRBV4-3
clone_size: -
d_call: TRBD1
j_call: TRBJ2-7
cdr3_aa: CASSQLRTGGSNEQYF
cdr3_nt: TGCGCCAGCAGCCAATTACGGACAGGGGGCTCGAACGAGCAGTACTTC

v_call: TRBV7-6
clone_size: -
d_call: TRBD2
j_call: TRBJ2-1
cdr3_aa: CASPYTSGKRTYNEQFF
cdr3_nt: TGTGCCAGTCCCTATACTAGCGGGAAGAGAACCTACAATGAGCAGTTCTTC

v_call: TRBV10-3
clone_size: -
d_call: TRBD1
j_call: TRBJ2-7
cdr3_aa: CANSGTGGNEQYF
cdr3_nt: TGTGCCAACTCCGGGACAGGGGGCAACGAGCAGTACTTC

v_call: TRBV6-6
clone_size: few
d_call: -
j_call: TRBJ2-7
cdr3_aa: CASSSNSPGEQYF
cdr3_nt: TGTGCCAGCAGTTCCAACTCGCCGGGGGAGCAGTACTTC

v_call: TRBV6-4
clone_size: few
d_call: -
j_call: TRBJ1-5
cdr3_aa: CASSKGNQPQHF
cdr3_nt: TGTGCCAGCAGTAAAGGCAATCAGCCCCAGCATTTT

v_call: TRBV18
clone_size: -
d_call: -
j_call: TRBJ1-2
cdr3_aa: CASSSTANYGYTF
cdr3_nt: TGTGCCAGCTCATCGACAGCTAACTATGGCTACACCTTC

v_call: TRBV5-4
clone_size: -
d_call: -
j_call: TRBJ2-2
cdr3_aa: CASSPELQGGGELFF
cdr3_nt: TGTGCCAGCAGCCCCGAGCTACAGGGTGGCGGGGAGCTGTTTTTT

v_call: TRBV18
clone_size: -
d_call: -
j_call: TRBJ2-4
cdr3_aa: CASSPRVEEVGNIQYF
cdr3_nt: TGTGCCAGCTCACCACGGGTAGAAGAAGTAGGAAACATTCAGTACTTC

v_call: TRBV13
clone_size: -
d_call: TRBD1
j_call: TRBJ1-1
cdr3_aa: CASSFGQGSMNTEAFF
cdr3_nt: TGTGCCAGCAGCTTTGGACAGGGCTCAATGAACACTGAAGCTTTCTTT

v_call: TRBV5-4
clone_size: -
d_call: TRBD1
j_call: TRBJ2-7
cdr3_aa: CASSPPGQISYEQYF
cdr3_nt: TGTGCCAGCAGCCCCCCGGGACAGATCTCCTACGAGCAGTACTTC

v_call: TRBV5-6
clone_size: once
d_call: TRBD2
j_call: TRBJ2-5
cdr3_aa: CASSSTSGQETQYF
cdr3_nt: TGTGCCAGCAGCTCGACTAGCGGCCAAGAGACCCAGTACTTC

v_call: TRBV9
clone_size: -
d_call: TRBD2
j_call: TRBJ2-1
cdr3_aa: CASSGGLVSYNEQFF
cdr3_nt: TGTGCCAGCAGCGGGGGACTAGTTTCCTACAATGAGCAGTTCTTC